These 29 T cell receptor beta chains share one sample of origin, sequenced in a study of molecular identifiers for immune sequencing clone quantification. One entry per CDR3 protein, called by TCRdb with MiXCR from the PCR reads. The profile covers about half a million distinct CDR3 sequences, with approximately 25% appearing a single time and 0.7% to 0.9% taken by the ten largest. Sequencing was performed on naive CD8+ T cells from blood, with Jurkat cell RNA spiked in. Subset: FACS-sorted CD8+CD4-CCR7+CD45RA+ naive T cells. All receptors derive from a human donor in good health. Some libraries in this study had Jurkat cell RNA spiked in.

About this clonotype: A much larger clonotype is one base distant, so this may be a read error. The chain combines TRBV5-1 with TRBJ2-3, with D hard to call. The CDR3 length is 12 residues. Germline CDR1 SGHRS, CDR2 YFSETQ. The CDR3 DNA sequence: TGCGCCAGCAGCCTTAACACAGATATGCAGTATTTT. This sequence encodes CASSLNTDMQYF.

V and J are TRBV7-9 and TRBJ1-4; a possible D gene is TRBD1 (6 bases). V lost 5 bases, J lost 4 bases, and 14 bases lay in between. CDR3 length equals 15 residues. CDR1 SEHNR and CDR2 FQNEAQ come from the germline V gene (reference sequence). The CDR3 DNA follows: TGTGCCAGCAGCCCCGTGGACAGAATTAATGAAAAACTGTTTTTT. Translated, it gives CASSPVDRINEKLFF.

The rearrangement joins TRBV5-6 to TRBJ2-1; the D gene could be TRBD1 or TRBD2 (5 bases each). Per germline, CDR1 SGHDT and CDR2 YYEEEE. The CDR3 covers 14 residues. V was cut by 2 bases and J by 4 bases, with 10 bases left in between. CDR3 loop: CASSFGTFYNEQFF. CDR3 nucleotides: TGTGCCAGCAGCTTTGGGACCTTTTACAATGAGCAGTTCTTC.

Ten or more counts support this clonotype. V usage is TRBV7-9 and J usage is TRBJ2-1, with D possibly TRBD1 on 5 matching bases. The V end was cut by 1 base, the J end by 7 bases, with 14 bases between. CDR1 is SEHNR, CDR2 FQNEAQ, per germline (reference sequence). The CDR3 runs to 15 residues. CDR3 sequence (DNA): TGTGCCAGCAGCTTAGGTCAGGGCGTCAGGAATGAGCAGTTCTTC. This sequence encodes CASSLGQGVRNEQFF.

This clonotype was seen only a few times. The chain joins TRBV6-5 to TRBJ2-5; D is possibly TRBD1 (6 bases). V shed 8 bases and J shed 5 bases, with 18 bases lying between them. This CDR3 has 14 amino acids. From germline, CDR1 is MNHEY and CDR2 SVGAGI. The CDR3 DNA is TGTGCCAGCGGAAACAGGGTCGTATCGGAGACCCAGTACTTC. This gives the protein CASGNRVVSETQYF.

This clonotype has at least ten counts. The chain employs TRBV29-1 and TRBJ1-1; perhaps TRBD1 as D (5 bases). Germline lookup yields CDR1 SQVTM and CDR2 ANQGSEA. The V end was cut by 3 bases, the J end by 7 bases, with 24 bases between. The CDR3 is 16 amino acids. CDR3 sequence (DNA): TGCAGCGTTGAGCGCAGCTCTCCCAGAGGGGCATATGAAGCTTTCTTT. Translated: CSVERSSPRGAYEAFF.

This CDR3 reads CASSPRVEDEQFF. In nucleotides, the CDR3 is TGTGCCAGCAGCCCCAGGGTGGAGGATGAGCAGTTCTTC. This chain uses TRBV7-6 with TRBJ2-1, with D perhaps matching TRBD1 or TRBD2 (5 bases each). Trimming pared 5 bases from V and 8 bases from J, leaving 13 bases between. CDR3 length: 13 amino acids. CDR1 is SGHVS and CDR2 is FNYEAQ in the germline V gene.

Note on this clonotype: Germline is not matched at one junction end, which may reflect a read error. As DNA, the CDR3 is TGTGCCAGCAGCGCTGGTTCTAGCGGGCAGACCGGGGGCTTC. This gives the protein CASSAGSSGQTGGF. The V gene is TRBV9, the J gene TRBJ2-5, with 8 bases fitting TRBD2. CDR1 and CDR2 (germline): SGDLS, YYNGEE. The CDR3 contains 14 residues.

This clonotype was observed a handful of times. The chain joins TRBV19 to TRBJ2-2; 10 bases are shared with TRBD1. After removal of 6 bases from V and 2 bases from J, the junction contained 6 bases not matched to a gene. There are 16 residues in the CDR3. Germline CDR1 and CDR2: LNHDA and SQIVND (reference sequence). The CDR3 sequence: CASRPGDRGNTGELFF. The CDR3 nucleotides read TGTGCCAGTAGACCCGGGGACAGGGGAAACACCGGGGAGCTGTTTTTT.

This clonotype came up many times. V gene TRBV19 combines with J gene TRBJ1-1, with a tentative D call TRBD1 (5 bases). V lost 3 bases and J 8 bases, leaving 7 bases between the germline ends. Germline V gene lookup returns CDR1 LNHDA and CDR2 SQIVND (reference sequence). The CDR3 has 11 amino acids. The CDR3 protein is CASSIGGEAFF. The CDR3 nucleotides are TGTGCCAGTAGTATCGGGGGAGAAGCTTTCTTT.

The rearrangement uses TRBV27 and TRBJ1-5, with TRBD1 matching over 9 bases. Trimming removed 6 bases from V and 0 bases from J; junction bases left unmatched: 12. CDR1 is MNHEY and CDR2 is SMNVEV in the germline V gene (reference sequence). The CDR3 spans 18 residues. CDR3 in DNA: TGTGCCAGCAGACCTGGACAGGGGTTGGGGTATAGCAATCAGCCCCAGCATTTT. Amino acid sequence: CASRPGQGLGYSNQPQHF.

A word on this clonotype: The junction departs from germline at one end; a sequencing error may be responsible. The chain recombines TRBV30 with TRBJ2-7, with a tentative D call TRBD2 (5 bases). The CDR3 totals 14 residues. CDR1 and CDR2 (germline): GTSNPN, SVGIG (reference sequence). CDR3 residues: CAWSEPGLNYGQYF. CDR3 DNA: TGTGCCTGGAGTGAGCCGGGATTGAACTACGGGCAGTACTTC.

This clonotype was detected a few times. The V gene is TRBV20-1, the J gene TRBJ1-4, with TRBD1 matching 9 bases. Germline CDR1 reads DFQATT; CDR2 reads SNEGSKA (reference sequence). V shed 0 bases, J shed 4 bases, and the junction held 9 bases outside the gene matches. The CDR3 has 17 residues. The CDR3 loop reads CSARDTEGTGLNEKLFF. CDR3 nucleotide sequence: TGCAGTGCTAGAGATACCGAAGGGACAGGGCTTAATGAAAAACTGTTTTTT.

The chain couples TRBV7-9 to TRBJ1-2, with 9 bases fitting TRBD1. There are 15 residues in the CDR3. The V and J ends lost 6 bases and 8 bases, in that order; junction bases with no gene match: 13. Germline assignment: CDR1 SEHNR and CDR2 FQNEAQ (reference sequence). The CDR3 DNA reads TGTGCCAGCAGACCCCCGGGACAGGGAAGGGACGGCTACACCTTC. Translating it yields CASRPPGQGRDGYTF.

A note on this clonotype: This may be a read error: a much more frequent sequence differs by one nucleotide. The chain links TRBV29-1 to TRBJ2-5; the match to TRBD1 covers 9 bases. This CDR3 comprises 14 residues. Germline V lookup: CDR1 SQVTM, CDR2 ANQGSEA. CDR3 bases: TGCAACGTTGTGACAGGGGGGCCCCAAGAGACCCAGTACTTC. This codes for CNVVTGGPQETQYF.

The chain joins TRBV5-6 to TRBJ2-1; a weak D match, TRBD2 (5 bases). This CDR3 is 14 amino acids long. CDR1 is SGHDT and CDR2 is YYEEEE in the germline V gene. V was pared by 2 bases and J by 9 bases, with 15 bases between. CDR3: CASSLKTIYGEQFF. CDR3 in DNA: TGTGCCAGCAGCTTAAAGACTATTTATGGTGAGCAGTTCTTC.

The chain recombines TRBV9 with TRBJ2-3, with D hard to call. Trimming removed 5 bases at V and 0 bases at J, with 10 bases between. Germline V lookup: CDR1 SGDLS, CDR2 YYNGEE. The CDR3 length is 14 residues. The CDR3 coding sequence is TGTGCCAGCAGTCAGTTTATTAGCACAGATACGCAGTATTTT. Its protein is CASSQFISTDTQYF.

This clonotype appeared a few times. The chain carries TRBV20-1 and TRBJ1-3; D not certain. Per the germline V gene, CDR1 is DFQATT and CDR2 is SNEGSKA (reference sequence). The CDR3 loop spans 13 amino acids. Deletions cut 5 bases from V and 3 bases from J, with 11 bases between. The CDR3 protein is CSARVVNGNTIYF. For the CDR3, the DNA is TGCAGTGCTCGAGTGGTGAATGGAAACACCATATATTTT.

This rearrangement joins TRBV6-2 or TRBV6-3 to TRBJ1-1; 11 positions match TRBD1. V shed 5 bases and J 5 bases; nucleotides not matched to a gene: 13. Germline CDR1 and CDR2: MNHEY and SVGEGT. This CDR3 comprises 17 residues. CDR3 region: CASSHPRTGGLGTEAFF. The CDR3 nucleotides read TGTGCCAGCAGTCACCCCAGGACAGGGGGCTTGGGAACTGAAGCTTTCTTT.

The chain is built from TRBV6-5 and TRBJ2-3; D is perhaps TRBD1 (5 bases). This CDR3 is built from 16 residues. Germline V gives CDR1 MNHEY, CDR2 SVGAGI. Trimming took 0 bases from V and 1 from J, leaving 11 bases between them. CDR3 sequence: CASSYSTALGTDTQYF. In DNA form, the CDR3 reads TGTGCCAGCAGTTACTCGACAGCTTTGGGCACAGATACGCAGTATTTT.

Notes on this clonotype: Its ends do not fully match the called genes, so a read error is possible. The chain has TRBV6-2 or TRBV6-3 and TRBJ2-7, with unresolved D. The CDR3 covers 13 residues. Per germline, CDR1 MNHEY and CDR2 SVGEGT. Written as DNA, the CDR3 is TGTGCCCGCAGGCCCTCCGAGAGGCGCGAGCAGTACTTC. Protein: CARRPSERREQYF.

The V and J genes are TRBV6-1 and TRBJ2-6; TRBD1 is a possible D gene (5 bases). Trimming took 1 base from V and 5 from J, leaving 18 bases between them. The CDR3 sequence is 18 residues long. Per the germline V gene, CDR1 is MNHNS and CDR2 is SASEGT. CDR3 residues: CASSEVYGAATWANVLTF. DNA for the CDR3: TGTGCCAGCAGTGAAGTATATGGGGCCGCCACGTGGGCCAACGTCCTGACTTTC.

The chain uses TRBV27 and TRBJ2-1, with TRBD2 identical over 11 bases. Germline V CDR1 and CDR2: MNHEY, SMNVEV (reference sequence). Germline trimming cut 8 bases from V and 3 bases from J; bases unmatched to any gene: 6. This CDR3 has 15 amino acids. The CDR3 nucleotides are TGTGCCAGCCTAAGACTAGCGGGGAGCTACAATGAGCAGTTCTTC. Protein: CASLRLAGSYNEQFF.

This clonotype was counted ten times or more. This chain links TRBV5-1 with TRBJ1-1, with D perhaps matching TRBD1 (5 bases). Germline assignment: CDR1 SGHRS and CDR2 YFSETQ. V lost 4 bases and J 0 bases, leaving 16 bases between the germline ends. The CDR3 loop spans 16 amino acids. CDR3 DNA: TGCGCCAGCAGCCACGGGGACCGGGAACTGAACACTGAAGCTTTCTTT. Its translation: CASSHGDRELNTEAFF.

A note on this clonotype: A much larger clonotype is one base distant, so this may be a read error. The chain uses TRBV7-2 and TRBJ1-2; D is ambiguous. The CDR3 runs 16 residues. Germline loops: CDR1 SGHTA, CDR2 FQGNSA. CDR3 in amino acids: CATSLAVAGPTYGYTF. The CDR3 DNA reads as TGTGCCACCAGCCTGGCCGTGGCAGGACCAACCTATGGCTACACCTTC.

This clonotype was found many times. CDR3 coding DNA: TGCGCCAGCAGCTTGGCCGGGGACTCCTACGAGCAGTACTTC. It encodes CASSLAGDSYEQYF. This rearrangement joins TRBV5-1 to TRBJ2-7, with TRBD2 as a possible D gene (5 bases). With 0 bases removed from V and 0 bases from J, the gap between germline ends came to 7 bases. This CDR3 has 14 residues. The germline V gene has CDR1 SGHRS and CDR2 YFSETQ.

This clonotype was counted only a few times. The J gene is TRBJ2-3, the V gene TRBV6-5; perhaps D is TRBD1 or TRBD2 (5 bases each). The germline gives CDR1 MNHEY, CDR2 SVGAGI. V was cut by 8 bases and J by 4 bases, with 19 bases left in between. The CDR3 covers 15 residues. CDR3 coding DNA: TGTGCCAGCCATCCGGCAGGGAGTGGGCCAGATACGCAGTATTTT. This encodes CASHPAGSGPDTQYF.

This clonotype has a count of ten or more. The chain carries TRBV7-9 and TRBJ2-3; 11 bases are shared with TRBD2. The CDR3 is 16 residues long. In germline, CDR1 is SEHNR, CDR2 FQNEAQ (reference sequence). V shed 4 bases and J 4 bases; nucleotides not matched to a gene: 7. The CDR3 coding sequence is TGTGCCAGCAGCTCGTCACTAGCGGGAGTAGCAGATACGCAGTATTTT. Protein: CASSSSLAGVADTQYF.

V and J are TRBV10-3 and TRBJ2-7, with a tentative D call TRBD1 (6 bases). The CDR3 totals 14 residues. Trimming removed 6 bases from V and 6 bases from J, with 18 bases in between. CDR1 and CDR2 from the germline V gene are ENHRY and SYGVKD. The CDR3 sequence: CAIRDSRGPGEQYF. The CDR3 coding sequence is TGTGCCATCAGGGACTCCAGGGGACCGGGCGAGCAGTACTTC.